The clone carrying this T cell receptor (beta chain) was found once. The data belong to a study of OX40 agonist ivuxolimab in advanced cancers. Repertoires were generated with immunoSEQ multiplex PCR, while TCRdb's copy carries only in-frame clones and drops some. The repertoire holds approximately 76,000 clones, with around 90% as singletons. V was shortened by 7 bases and J by 4 bases, with 10 bases between the two germline ends. There are 13 residues in the CDR3. The germline CDR1 and CDR2 sequences are MDHEN and SYDVKM. This TCR came from an adult with an advanced solid tumor such as melanoma, head and neck, liver or kidney cancer. This sequence joins TRBV28 and TRBJ2-2; D gene unclear. The material was CD4+ or CD8+ T cells sorted from blood, obtained in a trial of the OX40 agonist ivuxolimab. This CDR3 reads CASTRFRTGELFF. In nucleotides, the CDR3 is TGTGCCAGCACCAGGTTTCGCACCGGGGAGCTGTTTTTT.